Listed below are T cell receptor beta chains from one sample, sequenced in a study of shared clonotypes between healthy human individuals. Repertoires were generated with immunoSEQ multiplex PCR, while TCRdb's copy carries only in-frame clones and drops some. Of about 79,000 clones in the sample, about 64% are singletons; the top ten hold 51%. The material sequenced was memory CD8+ T cells sorted from blood. The receptors were gathered from a man aged 30 to 45 in good health. Both conserved end residues are part of each CDR3. A D gene is named only where the DNA matches it firmly. Size values are once, few and many counts, or a class for expanded clones, and some rows have none.

CDR3aa	CDR3nt	abundance	j_gene	d_gene	v_gene
CASSQAAYEQYF	TGTGCCAGCAGCCAGGCTGCCTACGAGCAGTACTTC	-	TRBJ2-7	-	TRBV16
CASSQGTGGSGYTF	TGCGCCAGCAGCCAAGGGACAGGGGGCTCTGGCTACACCTTC	-	TRBJ1-2	TRBD1	TRBV4-3
CASSLGQGNQPQHF	TGTGCCAGCAGTTTAGGACAGGGCAATCAGCCCCAGCATTTT	few	TRBJ1-5	TRBD1	TRBV2
CASSLETQYF	TGTGCCAGCAGCTTGGAGACCCAGTACTTC	few	TRBJ2-5	-	TRBV5-6
CASSPTGTAYGYTF	TGTGCCAGCAGCCCCACCGGGACAGCCTATGGCTACACCTTC	-	TRBJ1-2	TRBD1	TRBV5-6
CASNQAPARYEQYF	TGTGCCAGCAATCAGGCGCCGGCACGATACGAGCAGTACTTC	once	TRBJ2-7	-	TRBV7-9
CASSPRYYEQYF	TGTGCCAGCTCACCTAGGTACTACGAGCAGTACTTC	-	TRBJ2-7	-	TRBV18
CASSGAQGDTEAFF	TGTGCCAGCAGTGGCGCGCAGGGTGATACTGAAGCTTTCTTT	-	TRBJ1-1	-	TRBV27
CASSLETHYEQYF	TGTGCCAGCAGCTTGGAGACACATTACGAGCAGTACTTC	-	TRBJ2-7	-	TRBV5-5
CSVEATSGSDYEQYF	TGCAGCGTTGAGGCTACCAGCGGGAGTGATTACGAGCAGTACTTC	once	TRBJ2-7	TRBD2	TRBV29-1
CASSLRRASFGEQYF	TGTGCCAGCAGTTTACGGAGGGCCTCCTTCGGTGAGCAGTACTTC	-	TRBJ2-7	-	TRBV27
CASGLAPSSYEQYF	TGTGCCAGCGGACTAGCGCCGAGCTCCTACGAGCAGTACTTC	-	TRBJ2-7	TRBD2	TRBV13
CSVGVGGEKLFF	TGCAGCGTTGGGGTTGGGGGCGAAAAACTGTTTTTT	-	TRBJ1-4	-	TRBV29-1
CATERDPDSYNEQFF	TGTGCCACCGAGAGGGACCCTGACTCCTACAATGAGCAGTTCTTC	-	TRBJ2-1	-	TRBV5-4
CASNLYGNEQYF	TGTGCCAGCAATTTGTATGGGAACGAGCAGTACTTC	once	TRBJ2-7	-	TRBV28
CASSITGSSYEQYF	TGTGCCAGCAGCATAACAGGGAGCTCCTACGAGCAGTACTTC	many	TRBJ2-7	-	TRBV5-6
CASSQSRGAQDTGELFF	TGTGCCAGCAGCCAATCCCGGGGGGCGCAGGATACCGGGGAGCTGTTTTTT	once	TRBJ2-2	-	TRBV14
CASSSGTGIQPQHF	TGTGCCAGCAGCTCCGGGACAGGGATCCAGCCCCAGCATTTT	few	TRBJ1-5	TRBD1	TRBV5-6
CAISDTRTELLEQYF	TGTGCCATCAGTGATACCAGGACCGAGCTACTTGAGCAGTACTTC	-	TRBJ2-7	-	TRBV10-3
CASSEGLSTTEAFF	TGTGCCAGCAGCGAAGGCTTATCTACCACTGAAGCTTTCTTT	medium-sized	TRBJ1-1	-	TRBV9
CASSYGRGRSYEQYF	TGTGCCAGCAGTTACGGGCGGGGGCGGTCCTACGAGCAGTACTTC	few	TRBJ2-7	-	TRBV6-5
CASTKDAGPYEQYF	TGTGCCAGCACCAAGGACGCGGGACCCTACGAGCAGTACTTC	-	TRBJ2-7	-	TRBV7-2
CASSQDYPGNEQFF	TGTGCCAGCAGTCAGGACTACCCCGGAAATGAGCAGTTCTTC	many	TRBJ2-1	-	TRBV6-6
CASSNRGGIEQYF	TGTGCCAGCAGCAACCGGGGGGGAATCGAGCAGTACTTC	-	TRBJ2-7	TRBD2	TRBV28
CASSISGTGTHEQYF	TGTGCCAGCAGCATATCCGGGACAGGGACCCACGAGCAGTACTTC	many	TRBJ2-7	TRBD1	TRBV28
CASSLWGQLSNQPQHF	TGTGCCAGCAGCTTGTGGGGACAGCTTAGCAATCAGCCCCAGCATTTT	-	TRBJ1-5	TRBD1	TRBV5-8
CASSVGTPKFSQQYF	TGTGCCAGCTCTGTCGGGACCCCCAAGTTTTCACAGCAGTACTTC	once	TRBJ2-7	-	TRBV25-1
CAWASDNEQFF	TGTGCCTGGGCGTCGGACAATGAGCAGTTCTTC	-	TRBJ2-1	-	TRBV30
CASSEDVTGRRFQHF	TGTGCCAGCAGTGAAGATGTGACAGGTCGTCGTTTCCAGCATTTT	-	TRBJ1-5	-	TRBV6-1
CAWSGTEQGYTF	TGTGCCTGGTCCGGGACCGAGCAGGGCTACACCTTC	-	TRBJ1-2	-	TRBV30
CASRSPRAGYGYTF	TGTGCAAGTCGCTCCCCCCGCGCCGGATATGGCTACACCTTC	-	TRBJ1-2	-	TRBV12-2
CASRDSVGRANEQFF	TGTGCCAGTAGGGATTCCGTTGGCAGGGCCAATGAGCAGTTCTTC	few	TRBJ2-1	-	TRBV19
CASSQWLAGGHGELFF	TGTGCCAGCAGTCAGTGGCTAGCGGGAGGTCACGGGGAGCTGTTTTTT	-	TRBJ2-2	TRBD2	TRBV25-1
CASSQDRNYEQYF	TGTGCCAGCAGTCAGGACAGGAACTACGAGCAGTACTTC	-	TRBJ2-7	TRBD1	TRBV7-2
CASLRQDHGYTF	TGTGCCAGCCTTCGACAGGACCATGGCTACACCTTC	-	TRBJ1-2	-	TRBV28
CASSLLETSQTQYF	TGTGCCAGCAGTTTACTTGAGACTAGCCAGACCCAGTACTTC	once	TRBJ2-5	TRBD2	TRBV28
CASSQEGQGGYNEQFF	TGTGCCAGCAGCCAGGAGGGACAGGGAGGATACAATGAGCAGTTCTTC	-	TRBJ2-1	TRBD1	TRBV4-2
CASSVDGQVNTGELFF	TGTGCCAGCAGCGTAGACGGACAGGTCAACACCGGGGAGCTGTTTTTT	-	TRBJ2-2	TRBD1	TRBV9
CASSLSQFYGYTF	TGTGCCAGCAGTTTATCACAGTTCTATGGCTACACCTTC	few	TRBJ1-2	-	TRBV27
CASSFSGTGGNEQFF	TGTGCCAGCAGCTTTTCCGGGACAGGGGGCAATGAGCAGTTCTTC	-	TRBJ2-1	TRBD1	TRBV7-9
CSGGLAGYNEQFF	TGCAGCGGGGGACTAGCGGGATACAATGAGCAGTTCTTC	-	TRBJ2-1	TRBD2	TRBV29-1
CASSFRGRGKGTQYF	TGTGCCAGCAGCTTTAGGGGACGGGGAAAAGGTACGCAGTATTTT	-	TRBJ2-3	-	TRBV28
CASSLEGLAGYNEQFF	TGTGCCAGCAGCTTAGAGGGACTAGCGGGATACAATGAGCAGTTCTTC	-	TRBJ2-1	TRBD2	TRBV11-2
CASSPLTSGLYNEQFF	TGTGCCAGCAGTCCTCTTACTAGCGGGCTCTACAATGAGCAGTTCTTC	-	TRBJ2-1	TRBD2	TRBV28
CASSPAADPGLRSYEQYF	TGTGCCAGCAGTCCCGCAGCTGATCCAGGACTCCGCTCCTACGAGCAGTACTTC	-	TRBJ2-7	-	TRBV28
CASSRGTSGKETQYF	TGCGCCAGCAGCCGCGGGACTAGCGGAAAAGAGACCCAGTACTTC	-	TRBJ2-5	TRBD2	TRBV5-1
CASNHPNTEAFF	TGTGCCAGCAACCATCCAAACACTGAAGCTTTCTTT	-	TRBJ1-1	-	TRBV28
CASSQETSGYNEQFF	TGCGCCAGCAGCCAAGAAACTAGCGGATACAATGAGCAGTTCTTC	few	TRBJ2-1	TRBD2	TRBV4-3
CASSLFWTGGPTDTQYF	TGTGCCAGCAGTTTATTTTGGACAGGGGGGCCTACAGATACGCAGTATTTT	-	TRBJ2-3	TRBD1	TRBV28
CASSEDPDRDYGYTF	TGTGCCAGCAGTGAAGACCCGGACAGGGACTATGGCTACACCTTC	-	TRBJ1-2	TRBD1	TRBV6-1
CASSPVGNSYEQYF	TGTGCCAGCTCACCAGTGGGTAACTCCTACGAGCAGTACTTC	-	TRBJ2-7	-	TRBV18
CASSEGYRDQPQHF	TGTGCCAGCAGTGAGGGGTATCGGGACCAGCCCCAGCATTTT	-	TRBJ1-5	-	TRBV2
CASSQAGSSGANVLTF	TGTGCCAGCAGCCAAGCGGGGAGCTCTGGGGCCAACGTCCTGACTTTC	many	TRBJ2-6	-	TRBV4-2
CASSLGLAGTKNIQYF	TGTGCCAGCAGCTTGGGACTAGCGGGAACTAAAAACATTCAGTACTTC	-	TRBJ2-4	TRBD2	TRBV5-4
CAISESHSGANVLTF	TGTGCCATCAGTGAGTCTCACTCTGGGGCCAACGTCCTGACTTTC	-	TRBJ2-6	-	TRBV6-6